The T cell receptor (beta chain) under discussion was sequenced for a study of CD8 T cells in Susac syndrome. Reverse transcription of about 0.5 to 1 ug RNA was carried out with random hexamers. From the immunoSEQ multiplex PCR reads, TCRdb called clonotypes with MiXCR, one entry per CDR3 protein. This sample has roughly 190,000 distinct CDR3 sequences, with almost 96% found just once. TCR beta sequencing covered blood CD8+ and CD4+ T cells. V lost 5 bases, J lost 7 bases, and 6 bases stayed unmatched. This CDR3 contains 13 residues. CDR1 is PRHDT and CDR2 is FYEKMQ in the germline V gene (reference sequence).

The sample consisted of CD4+ T cells from PBMCs. The rearrangement uses TRBV13 and TRBJ2-5; 8 bases align to TRBD2. The receptor was derived from a human donor with Susac syndrome. CDR3 sequence reads: CASSRREGRTQYF. CDR3 bases: TGTGCCAGCAGCCGCCGGGAGGGAAGGACCCAGTACTTC.